This T cell receptor beta chain is drawn from a study of cytomegalovirus exposure and HLA in healthy donors. For the study at large: Ancestry clustering placed more than 80% of around 400 genotyped donors in the Caucasian-associated cluster.

Points on this clone: Its antigen is not known.

The study, taken as a whole, reports: V- and J-gene trimming of TCR beta was linked (in a later analysis) to a missense DCLRE1C variant. According to reports, the classifier identified cytomegalovirus status with high specificity and sensitivity.

PCR employed 60 Vbeta and 13 Jbeta primers. Some clones are missing from TCRdb's copy, which holds only in-frame ones; the method was immunoSEQ multiplex PCR. Of under 95,000 clones in the sample, 79% were seen once. Each donor was healthy, and each was a bone marrow donor. J was trimmed by 4 bases and V by 1 base; bases with no gene match: 3. CDR3 size: 16 residues. Germline loops: CDR1 LNHDA, CDR2 SQIVND (reference sequence). The TCR originated in a woman in her thirties or forties in good health and CMV-seropositive. The chain employs TRBV19 and TRBJ1-4; 10 bases line up with TRBD1. Sequencing was performed on PBMCs. The CDR3 region is CASSIVRTGGNEKLFF. The CDR3 DNA reads TGTGCCAGTAGTATAGTTAGGACAGGGGGTAATGAAAAACTGTTTTTT.